Sequencing of this T cell receptor beta chain was carried out in a study of T-cell reconstitution after alpha-beta-depleted transplantation in children. Study observations and caveats: The main origin of T-cell counts and diversity one year after transplant was newly produced T cells.

Per the germline V gene, CDR1 is ENHRY and CDR2 is SYGVKD. V lost 2 bases and J lost 9, with 13 bases in between. There are 13 residues in the CDR3. TCRbeta library construction was performed incorporating unique molecular identifiers. TCRdb independently ran MiXCR on the PCR reads; one entry per CDR3 protein. The table records a few hundred thousand distinct CDR3 sequences, roughly 15% of them present only once. This clonotype has more than one count but fewer than ten. Its target is not known. This sequence originates from a boy younger than two who had a stem cell transplant for Wiskott-Aldrich syndrome, so the T cells may come from the graft donor. The chain links TRBV10-3 to TRBJ1-1; D ambiguous. This specimen consisted of PBMCs, mostly from graft donor cells, obtained 360 days after TCRalphabeta/CD19-depleted stem cell transplant. In DNA form, the CDR3 reads TGTGCCATCAGTGAGCCTCAAAGGGTAAAAGCTTTCTTT. Its protein is CAISEPQRVKAFF.